This record covers a single T cell receptor beta chain. Its cognate antigen is unknown. These data come from a study of PD-L1 blockade in urothelial cancer. The wider study: Investigators checked blood 3 weeks (second dose) and 6 weeks after treatment start. Study findings and constraints: A below-median TCR clonality in blood before treatment predicted better survival.

Germline V lookup: CDR1 LNHDA, CDR2 SQIVND (reference sequence). V was pared by 5 bases and J by 9 bases, with 6 bases of the junction left unmatched. This CDR3 comprises 12 residues. Produced via immunoSEQ multiplex PCR; TCRdb's table is partial and in-frame only. This table holds 50,000 or so clones, just over 85% found once. As to time point: pretreatment peripheral blood. The TCR originated in a man between 60 and 70 years old with urothelial cancer. The sample in question was PBMCs, obtained around atezolizumab (anti-PD-L1) treatment. The chain carries TRBV19 and TRBJ2-5; the match to TRBD2 covers 7 bases. The CDR3 reads CASSRAGEAQYF. The CDR3 nucleotides are TGTGCCAGTAGTCGGGCGGGGGAGGCCCAGTACTTC.